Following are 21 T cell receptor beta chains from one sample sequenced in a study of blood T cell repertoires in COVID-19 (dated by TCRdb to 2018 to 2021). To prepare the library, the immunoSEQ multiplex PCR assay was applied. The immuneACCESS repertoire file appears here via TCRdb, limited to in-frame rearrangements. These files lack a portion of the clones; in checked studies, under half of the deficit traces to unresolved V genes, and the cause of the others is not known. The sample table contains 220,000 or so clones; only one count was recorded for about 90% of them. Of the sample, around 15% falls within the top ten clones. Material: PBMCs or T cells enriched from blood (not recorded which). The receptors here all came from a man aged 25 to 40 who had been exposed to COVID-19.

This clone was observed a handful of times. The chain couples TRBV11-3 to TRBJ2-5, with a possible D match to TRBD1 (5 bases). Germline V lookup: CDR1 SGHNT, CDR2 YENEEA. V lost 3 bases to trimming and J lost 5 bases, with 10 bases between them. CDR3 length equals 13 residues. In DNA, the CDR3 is TGTGCCAGCAGCTTGACAGTATACGAGACCCAGTACTTC. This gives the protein CASSLTVYETQYF.

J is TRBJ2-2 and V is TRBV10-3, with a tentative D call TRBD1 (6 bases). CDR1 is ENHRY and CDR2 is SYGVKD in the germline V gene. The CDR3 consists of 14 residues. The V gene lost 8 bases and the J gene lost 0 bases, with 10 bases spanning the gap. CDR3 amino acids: CAIAGTTNTGELFF. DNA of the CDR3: TGTGCCATCGCCGGGACAACGAACACCGGGGAGCTGTTTTTT.

The chain's CDR3 is CASSLVWGVNEQFF. The DNA of the CDR3 is TGTGCCAGCAGCTTAGTGTGGGGAGTAAATGAGCAGTTCTTC. The chain links TRBV7-2 to TRBJ2-1; D possibly corresponds to TRBD2 (5 bases). CDR1 is SGHTA, CDR2 FQGNSA, per germline. The V and J ends lost 1 base and 7 bases respectively, with 11 bases between them. This CDR3 comprises 14 residues.

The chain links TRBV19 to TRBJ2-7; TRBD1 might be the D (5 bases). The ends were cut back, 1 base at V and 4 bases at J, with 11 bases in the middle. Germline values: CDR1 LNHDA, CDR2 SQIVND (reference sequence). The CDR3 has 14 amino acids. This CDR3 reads CASSIVGAAYEQYF. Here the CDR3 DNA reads TGTGCCAGTAGTATAGTAGGGGCCGCATACGAGCAGTACTTC.

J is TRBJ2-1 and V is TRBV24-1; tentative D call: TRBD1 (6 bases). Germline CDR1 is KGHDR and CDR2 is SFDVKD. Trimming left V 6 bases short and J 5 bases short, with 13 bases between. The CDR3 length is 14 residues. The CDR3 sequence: CATSPGTLNNEQFF. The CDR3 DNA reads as TGTGCCACCAGTCCCGGGACACTGAACAATGAGCAGTTCTTC.

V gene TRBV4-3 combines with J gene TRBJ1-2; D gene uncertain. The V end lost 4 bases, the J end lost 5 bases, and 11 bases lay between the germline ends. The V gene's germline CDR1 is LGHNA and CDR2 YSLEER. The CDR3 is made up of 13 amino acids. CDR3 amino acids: CASSPQLIYGYTF. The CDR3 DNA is TGCGCCAGCAGCCCCCAGTTGATATATGGCTACACCTTC.

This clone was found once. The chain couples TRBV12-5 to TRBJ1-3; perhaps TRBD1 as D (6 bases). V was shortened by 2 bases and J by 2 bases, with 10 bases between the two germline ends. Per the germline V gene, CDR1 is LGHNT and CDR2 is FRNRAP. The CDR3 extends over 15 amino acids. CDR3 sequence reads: CASGLLQGTGNTIYF. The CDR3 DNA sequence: TGTGCTAGTGGTTTGTTACAGGGAACTGGAAACACCATATATTTT.

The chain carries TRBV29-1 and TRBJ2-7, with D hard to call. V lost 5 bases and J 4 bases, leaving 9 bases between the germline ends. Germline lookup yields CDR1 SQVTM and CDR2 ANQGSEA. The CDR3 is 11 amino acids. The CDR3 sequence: CSVLTAYEQYF. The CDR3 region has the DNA TGCAGCGTTCTAACAGCATACGAGCAGTACTTC.

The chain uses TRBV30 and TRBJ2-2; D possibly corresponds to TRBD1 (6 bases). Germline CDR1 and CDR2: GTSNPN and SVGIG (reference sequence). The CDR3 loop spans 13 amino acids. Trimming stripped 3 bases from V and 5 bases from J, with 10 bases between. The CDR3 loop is CAWRTQGTGELFF. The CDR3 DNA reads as TGTGCCTGGAGAACTCAGGGGACCGGGGAGCTGTTTTTT.

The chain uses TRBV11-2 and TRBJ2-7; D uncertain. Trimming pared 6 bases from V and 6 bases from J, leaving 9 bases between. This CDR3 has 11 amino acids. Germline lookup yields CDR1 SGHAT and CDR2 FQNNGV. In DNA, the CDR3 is TGTGCCAGCAGTCGTGATAGCGAGCAGTACTTC. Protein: CASSRDSEQYF.

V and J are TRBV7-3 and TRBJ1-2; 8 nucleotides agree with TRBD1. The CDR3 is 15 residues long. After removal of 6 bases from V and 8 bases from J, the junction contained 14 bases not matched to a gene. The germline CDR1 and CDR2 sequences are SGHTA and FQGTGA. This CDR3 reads CASRPGGQAAKGYTF. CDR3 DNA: TGTGCCAGCAGACCCGGGGGACAGGCCGCGAAGGGCTACACCTTC.

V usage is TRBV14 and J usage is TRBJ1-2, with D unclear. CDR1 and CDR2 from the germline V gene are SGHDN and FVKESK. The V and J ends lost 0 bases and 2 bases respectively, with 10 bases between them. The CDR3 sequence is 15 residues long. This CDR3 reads CASSQDEVYNYGYTF. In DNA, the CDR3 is TGTGCCAGCAGCCAAGATGAGGTTTACAACTATGGCTACACCTTC. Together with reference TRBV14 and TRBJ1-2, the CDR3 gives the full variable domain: EAGVTQFPSHSVIEKGQTVTLRCDPISGHDNLYWYRRVMGKEIKFLLHFVKESKQDESGMPNNRFLAERTGGTYSTLKVQPAELEDSGVYFCASSQDEVYNYGYTFGSGTRLTVV.

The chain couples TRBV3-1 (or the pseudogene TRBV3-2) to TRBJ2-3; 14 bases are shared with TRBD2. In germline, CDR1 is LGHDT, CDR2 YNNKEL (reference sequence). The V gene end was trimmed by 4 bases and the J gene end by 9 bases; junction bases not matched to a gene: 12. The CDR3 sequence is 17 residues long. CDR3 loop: CASSLLGGLAGEGTQYF. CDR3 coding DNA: TGTGCCAGCAGCCTCCTCGGGGGACTAGCGGGGGAAGGGACGCAGTATTTT.

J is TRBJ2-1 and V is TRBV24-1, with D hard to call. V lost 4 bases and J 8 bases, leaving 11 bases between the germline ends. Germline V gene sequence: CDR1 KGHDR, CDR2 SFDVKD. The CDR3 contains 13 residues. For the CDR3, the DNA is TGTGCCACCAGTGACCCCTCTAGGTATGAGCAGTTCTTC. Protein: CATSDPSRYEQFF.

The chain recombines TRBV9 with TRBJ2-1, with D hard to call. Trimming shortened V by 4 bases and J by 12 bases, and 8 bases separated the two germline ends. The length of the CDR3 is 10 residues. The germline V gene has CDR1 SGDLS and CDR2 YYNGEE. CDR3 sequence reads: CASSRSGQFF. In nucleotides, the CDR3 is TGTGCCAGCAGCCGGTCTGGGCAGTTCTTC.

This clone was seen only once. The CDR3 loop reads CASSQDIGGAGANVLTF. The CDR3 DNA reads as TGTGCCAGCAGCCAAGACATAGGGGGCGCCGGGGCCAACGTCCTGACTTTC. The chain uses TRBV3-1 (or the pseudogene TRBV3-2) and TRBJ2-6; TRBD1 matches 7 bases. Trimming took 0 bases from V and 4 from J; bases not matched to a gene: 6. The CDR3 has 17 amino acids. Germline V lookup: CDR1 LGHDT, CDR2 YNNKEL (reference sequence).

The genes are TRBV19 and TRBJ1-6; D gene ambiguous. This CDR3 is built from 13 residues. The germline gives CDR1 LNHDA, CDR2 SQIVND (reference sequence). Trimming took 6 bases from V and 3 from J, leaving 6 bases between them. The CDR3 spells CASRADYNSPLHF. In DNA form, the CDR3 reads TGTGCCAGTAGGGCCGACTATAATTCACCCCTCCACTTT. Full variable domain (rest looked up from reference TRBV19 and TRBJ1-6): DGGITQSPKYLFRKEGQNVTLSCEQNLNHDAMYWYRQDPGQGLRLIYYSQIVNDFQKGDIAEGYSVSREKKESFPLTVTSAQKNPTAFYLCASRADYNSPLHFGNGTRLTVT.

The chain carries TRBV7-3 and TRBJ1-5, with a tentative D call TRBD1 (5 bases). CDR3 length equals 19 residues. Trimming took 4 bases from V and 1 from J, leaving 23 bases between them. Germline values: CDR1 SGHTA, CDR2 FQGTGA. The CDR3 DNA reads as TGTGCCAGCAGCTCCTACCGGGACTACCGTCCTTCAAGCAATCAGCCCCAGCATTTT. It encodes CASSSYRDYRPSSNQPQHF.

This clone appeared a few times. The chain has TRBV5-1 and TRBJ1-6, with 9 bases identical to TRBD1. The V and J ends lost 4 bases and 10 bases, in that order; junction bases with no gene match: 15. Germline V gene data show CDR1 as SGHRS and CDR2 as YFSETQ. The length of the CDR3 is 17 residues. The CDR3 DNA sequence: TGCGCCAGCAGCCAGACAGACCGGGACAGGGCCCTCTCACCCCTCCACTTT. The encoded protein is CASSQTDRDRALSPLHF.

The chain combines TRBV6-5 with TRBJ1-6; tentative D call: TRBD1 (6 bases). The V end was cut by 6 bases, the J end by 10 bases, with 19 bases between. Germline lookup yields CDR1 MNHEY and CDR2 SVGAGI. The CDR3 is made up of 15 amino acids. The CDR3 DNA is TGTGCCAGCAGCGCGTCCGACAGGCCGTTATCACCCCTCCACTTT. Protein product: CASSASDRPLSPLHF.

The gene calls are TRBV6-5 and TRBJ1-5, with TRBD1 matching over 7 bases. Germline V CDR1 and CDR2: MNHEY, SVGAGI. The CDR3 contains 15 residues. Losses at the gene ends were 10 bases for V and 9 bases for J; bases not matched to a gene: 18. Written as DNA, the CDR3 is TGTGCCAACTCCCAATACCGGGACAGCCGGCGGCCCCAGCATTTT. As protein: CANSQYRDSRRPQHF.